Sequencing of this TCR beta chain was carried out in a study of blood T cell repertoires in COVID-19. Study information: Samples representing acute and convalescent COVID-19 were sourced from the United States, Italy and Spain.

With 0 bases removed from V and 1 base from J, the gap between germline ends came to 14 bases. The germline V gene encodes CDR1 SGHVS and CDR2 FQNEAQ. This CDR3 has 17 amino acids. Across about 22 US areas, participants ranged in age from roughly 18 to 95 years. Membership in each cohort depended on participant-reported clinical history. In the source study's methods: Amplification of reference gene primers was used by the study to estimate nucleated cell counts. The protocol was immunoSEQ multiplex PCR, while the TCRdb copy is restricted to in-frame clones and leaves out a portion. From that table come the V and J calls and clone size; the DNA was used to work out D and trimming. The sample lists around 150,000 clones, roughly 81% occurring once.

The sequencing sample was made of PBMCs or T cells enriched from blood (not recorded which). The sequence was collected from a woman aged 45-65 years with acute COVID-19. The V call is TRBV7-8, the J call TRBJ2-3; D unresolved. The CDR3 region is CASSLALLSTRTDTQYF. Here the CDR3 DNA reads TGTGCCAGCAGCTTAGCGCTCCTATCTACGCGCACAGATACGCAGTATTTT.